One sample yielded the 13 T cell receptor beta chains listed below, sequenced in a study of blood T cells in healthy people across ages. Sample-barcoded 5' priming and a J-beta primer mix drove a second PCR of about 6 to 12 cycles. One entry per CDR3 protein results from TCRdb running MiXCR on the 5' RACE reads. In the table there are 760,000 or so distinct CDR3 sequences, about 25% of which are singletons. In addition, the sample was reused for a study of T cells of mothers and their children.

The sample was blood. The receptor set was obtained from a boy younger than 18 in good health.

This sequence joins TRBV29-1 and TRBJ1-2, with 7 positions matching TRBD1. Per the germline V gene, CDR1 is SQVTM and CDR2 is ANQGSEA. This CDR3 spans 16 amino acids. V lost 7 bases and J lost 4; bases outside the gene matches: 18. The CDR3 region has the DNA TGCAGCGGCACGGGAGGACAGGCGAACACCGCCTATGGCTACACCTTC. Its translation is CSGTGGQANTAYGYTF.

This rearrangement joins TRBV5-4 to TRBJ2-5; D remains unclear. Germline-derived CDR1 and CDR2 are SGHNT and YYREEE (reference sequence). CDR3 size: 15 residues. Trimming left V 4 bases short and J 3 bases short, with 16 bases between. The CDR3 region has the DNA TGTGCCAGCAGCGAAGGGTGGGGAACGAAAGAGACCCAGTACTTC. Its translation: CASSEGWGTKETQYF.

This clonotype was detected a few times. The rearrangement links TRBV6-1 to TRBJ2-5, with TRBD2 matching over 11 bases. Trimming cost V 1 base and J 0 bases; bases outside gene matches: 7. This CDR3 has 18 residues. The germline V gene encodes CDR1 MNHNS and CDR2 SASEGT. In nucleotides, the CDR3 is TGTGCCAGCAGTGAAGGGCTAGCGGGGGGACTGAACCAAGAGACCCAGTACTTC. The encoded protein is CASSEGLAGGLNQETQYF.

The chain carries TRBV12-3 or TRBV12-4 and TRBJ1-2; a possible D gene is TRBD1 (5 bases). The V and J ends lost 6 bases and 4 bases respectively, with 21 bases between them. This CDR3 has 16 amino acids. For the CDR3, the DNA is TGTGCCAGCAGCCCTGAGGGATACGGGGACCTCTATGGCTACACCTTC. Its translation: CASSPEGYGDLYGYTF.

This clonotype was seen more than once but under ten times. The rearrangement links TRBV20-1 to TRBJ1-6, with TRBD1 matching over 7 bases. The CDR3 is 13 residues long. V shed 0 bases, J shed 16 bases, and the junction held 9 bases outside the gene matches. Germline V lookup: CDR1 DFQATT, CDR2 SNEGSKA (reference sequence). CDR3 in amino acids: CSARDVGTAELHF. As DNA, the CDR3 is TGCAGTGCTAGAGATGTCGGGACAGCGGAACTCCACTTT.

The rearrangement joins TRBV28 to TRBJ2-1; D unclear. This CDR3 has 13 residues. V dropped 0 bases and J dropped 7 bases, with 7 bases sitting between them. The germline CDR1 and CDR2 sequences are MDHEN and SYDVKM. The CDR3 sequence is CASSLWKGNEQFF. The CDR3 bases are TGTGCCAGCAGTTTATGGAAGGGTAATGAGCAGTTCTTC.

A few counts support this clonotype. This sequence joins TRBV3-1 and TRBJ2-5; a possible D gene is TRBD1 (6 bases). The J call may be incorrect, as the DNA end agrees better with TRBJ2-7. Looked up from germline, CDR1 is LGHDT and CDR2 is YNNKEL (reference sequence). CDR3 length equals 13 residues. DNA for the CDR3: TGTGCCAGCAGCCACTTAGGACAGTACGAGCAGTACTTC. This codes for CASSHLGQYEQYF.

The chain has TRBV11-3 and TRBJ2-3; D is uncertain. Trimming left V 4 bases short and J 3 bases short, with 14 bases between. The CDR3 has 15 amino acids. Germline lookup yields CDR1 SGHNT and CDR2 YENEEA. CDR3 protein: CASSSQSYGTDTQYF. CDR3 in DNA: TGTGCCAGCAGCTCACAGAGCTATGGTACAGATACGCAGTATTTT.

This clonotype was picked up a small number of times. CDR3 in DNA: TGCGCCAGCAGGGCAGGGATAAACGCAGATACGCAGTATTTT. Encoded protein: CASRAGINADTQYF. The rearrangement links TRBV5-1 to TRBJ2-3, with D possibly TRBD1 on 5 matching bases. Germline V CDR1 and CDR2: SGHRS, YFSETQ. The CDR3 covers 14 residues. The germline V and J ends were trimmed by 5 bases and 4 bases, with 14 bases remaining between them. Together with reference TRBV5-1 and TRBJ2-3, the CDR3 gives the full variable domain: KAGVTQTPRYLIKTRGQQVTLSCSPISGHRSVSWYQQTPGQGLQFLFEYFSETQRNKGNFPGRFSGRQFSNSRSEMNVSTLELGDSALYLCASRAGINADTQYFGPGTRLTVL.

This clonotype was recorded a few times. The DNA of the CDR3 is TGTGCCACCAGCAGAGAGGATTGGGGGACAGGGGCCTTCCAAGAGACCCAGTACTTC. Translated: CATSREDWGTGAFQETQYF. The chain links TRBV15 to TRBJ2-5; TRBD1 aligns across 10 bases. Germline V gene sequence: CDR1 LNHNV, CDR2 YYDKDF (reference sequence). V was pared by 0 bases and J by 1 base, with 11 bases of the junction left unmatched. CDR3 length: 19 amino acids.

There are a few counts of this clonotype. The chain has TRBV6-5 and TRBJ1-2; perhaps TRBD1 as D (5 bases). This CDR3 contains 13 residues. Trimming removed 6 bases from V and 2 bases from J, with 10 bases in between. Germline-derived CDR1 and CDR2 are MNHEY and SVGAGI. The CDR3 here is CASRGGQNYGYTF. Written as DNA, the CDR3 is TGTGCCAGCAGGGGAGGACAAAACTATGGCTACACCTTC.

In its sample, this clonotype was seen a few times. The chain employs TRBV6-2 or TRBV6-3 and TRBJ2-2; D unclear. This CDR3 has 16 amino acids. The germline gives CDR1 MNHEY, CDR2 SVGEGT. Trimming removed 8 bases from V and 0 bases from J, with 16 bases in between. CDR3 bases: TGTGCCAGCTGTTTAAGGCGGCCTCCGAACACCGGGGAGCTGTTTTTT. Amino acids: CASCLRRPPNTGELFF.

This chain connects TRBV4-1 to TRBJ2-5; D is unclear. Germline V gene sequence: CDR1 MGHRA, CDR2 YSYEKL. The CDR3 runs to 14 residues. Trimming took off 4 bases at V and 4 bases at J, with 13 bases between the two ends. CDR3 sequence reads: CASSPRQDRETQYF. The DNA of the CDR3 is TGCGCCAGCAGCCCCCGCCAAGATAGAGAGACCCAGTACTTC.